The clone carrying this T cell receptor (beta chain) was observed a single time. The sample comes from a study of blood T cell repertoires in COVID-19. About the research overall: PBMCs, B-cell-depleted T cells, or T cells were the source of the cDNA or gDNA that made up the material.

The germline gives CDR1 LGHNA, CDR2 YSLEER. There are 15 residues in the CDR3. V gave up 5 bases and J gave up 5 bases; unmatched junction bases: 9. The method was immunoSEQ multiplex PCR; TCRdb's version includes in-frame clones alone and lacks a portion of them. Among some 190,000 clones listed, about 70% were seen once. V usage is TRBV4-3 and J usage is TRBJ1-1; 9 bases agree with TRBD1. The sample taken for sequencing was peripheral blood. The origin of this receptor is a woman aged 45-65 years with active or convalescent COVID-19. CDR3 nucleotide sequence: TGCGCCAGCAGCTATACAGGGGACAGGGCTACTGAAGCTTTCTTT. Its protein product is CASSYTGDRATEAFF.